Below are 9 T cell receptor beta chains sequenced from a single sample in a study of blood T cell repertoires in COVID-19. Profiled with immunoSEQ multiplex PCR; TCRdb holds only in-frame clones, not every one. This sample has about 250,000 clones; around nine tenths occur once, and the top ten carry about 1.3%. Material: peripheral blood. The receptors shown here come from an older man with acute or convalescent COVID-19.

The chain employs TRBV19 and TRBJ1-5; 10 positions match TRBD1. The CDR3 extends over 18 amino acids. CDR1 and CDR2 from the germline V gene are LNHDA and SQIVND (reference sequence). Trimming took 3 bases from V and 6 from J; bases not matched to a gene: 14. DNA for the CDR3: TGTGCCAGTAGTATCTCCGGACAGGGGGTTAGTCTAGGTCAGCCCCAGCATTTT. It codes for CASSISGQGVSLGQPQHF.

The rearrangement links TRBV27 to TRBJ1-2, with 8 bases matching TRBD1. Germline V gene lookup returns CDR1 MNHEY and CDR2 SMNVEV (reference sequence). Trimming at V came to 3 bases and at J to 4 bases, leaving 4 bases not matched to a gene. The CDR3 loop spans 14 amino acids. The CDR3 here is CASSFNRGGYGYTF. CDR3 sequence (DNA): TGTGCCAGCAGTTTCAACAGGGGGGGCTATGGCTACACCTTC.

In its sample, this clone was seen a few times. V and J are TRBV9 and TRBJ2-1; weak D call: TRBD1 (6 bases). The CDR3 has 17 amino acids. Germline assignment: CDR1 SGDLS and CDR2 YYNGEE. Trimming left V 0 bases short and J 0 bases short, with 13 bases between. DNA for the CDR3: TGTGCCAGCAGCGTAGAATCAGGGGCAAGCTCCTACAATGAGCAGTTCTTC. Its translation is CASSVESGASSYNEQFF.

Written as DNA, the CDR3 is TGTGCCAGTAGTCTTTTTCTCGGGACTAGCGGAGCAGATACGCAGTATTTT. Its translation is CASSLFLGTSGADTQYF. The V call is TRBV19, the J call TRBJ2-3; 11 bases align to TRBD2. The CDR3 covers 17 residues. Germline CDR1 reads LNHDA; CDR2 reads SQIVND (reference sequence). Trimming cost V 5 bases and J 4 bases; bases outside gene matches: 11.

The chain is built from TRBV7-9 and TRBJ2-7; D ambiguous. Per germline, CDR1 SEHNR and CDR2 FQNEAQ (reference sequence). The CDR3 length is 13 residues. V dropped 3 bases and J dropped 6 bases, with 12 bases sitting between them. In DNA, the CDR3 is TGTGCCAGCAGCTTTAGCATGGATTTCGAGCAGTACTTC. Residues: CASSFSMDFEQYF. Full variable domain (remainder filled in from reference TRBV7-9 and TRBJ2-7): DTGVSQNPRHKITKRGQNVTFRCDPISEHNRLYWYRQTLGQGPEFLTYFQNEAQLEKSRLLSDRFSAERPKGSFSTLEIQRTEQGDSAMYLCASSFSMDFEQYFGPGTRLTVT.

The rearrangement uses TRBV28 and TRBJ2-4, with 9 bases aligning to TRBD2. The CDR3 contains 18 residues. The germline CDR1 and CDR2 sequences are MDHEN and SYDVKM. V trimming: 10 bases; J trimming: 0 bases; junction bases outside the gene matches: 16. The CDR3 DNA follows: TGTGCCAACTTTCCTGGGCCCCTAGCGGGACCAGCCAAAAACATTCAGTACTTC. It encodes CANFPGPLAGPAKNIQYF. Complete variable domain (other parts from reference TRBV28 and TRBJ2-4): DVKVTQSSRYLVKRTGEKVFLECVQDMDHENMFWYRQDPGLGLRLIYFSYDVKMKEKGDIPEGYSVSREKKERFSLILESASTNQTSMYLCANFPGPLAGPAKNIQYFGAGTRLSVL.

V gene TRBV28 combines with J gene TRBJ1-3, with D tentatively TRBD1 (6 bases). This CDR3 has 13 amino acids. Trimming removed 11 bases at V and 2 bases at J, with 13 bases between. The germline gives CDR1 MDHEN, CDR2 SYDVKM. This chain's CDR3 is CASCTGTGNTIYF. The CDR3, as DNA: TGTGCCTCATGCACAGGGACTGGAAACACCATATATTTT.

The chain is built from TRBV7-3 and TRBJ1-2, with 7 bases identical to TRBD1. Germline CDR1 SGHTA, CDR2 FQGTGA. This CDR3 has 14 amino acids. V gave up 0 bases and J gave up 6 bases; unmatched junction bases: 4. CDR3 in DNA: TGTGCCAGCAGCTTAACAACAGGGGAGAATGGCTACACCTTC. It is translated as CASSLTTGENGYTF.

The J gene is TRBJ2-1, the V gene TRBV15; 9 bases map to TRBD1. Losses at the gene ends were 3 bases for V and 10 bases for J; bases not matched to a gene: 4. Germline CDR1 reads LNHNV; CDR2 reads YYDKDF (reference sequence). This CDR3 region has 13 residues. This CDR3 reads CATSSPGTGEQFF. The CDR3 DNA sequence: TGTGCCACCAGCAGTCCCGGGACAGGGGAGCAGTTCTTC.